This T cell receptor beta chain stems from a study of blood T cells in healthy people across ages. In regard to this clonotype: Antigen specificity is unknown.

Through a sample-barcoded 5' primer and a J-beta primer mix, a second PCR was run for roughly 6 to 11 cycles. The authors tagged each cDNA molecule using a template-switch adaptor with 12 random nucleotides. From each sample, at least 3 million paired-end reads containing CDR3 were obtained. In TCRdb, the 5' RACE reads were re-called with MiXCR into one record per CDR3 protein. The sample lists under 2 million distinct CDR3 sequences, around 36% seen once, with approximately 10% in the top ten. Germline V gene data show CDR1 as SNHLY and CDR2 as FYNNEI. V shed 7 bases and J shed 0 bases, with 13 bases lying between them. This CDR3 comprises 15 residues. Per sample, no less than 5 micrograms of total RNA were extracted. Study findings and constraints: Observed TCR beta diversity showed a strong correlation with the percentage of naive T cells as measured by flow cytometry.

The sequenced sample was blood. This clonotype was sampled from a woman aged 25 to 39 in good health. The V and J genes are TRBV2 and TRBJ1-5, with a tentative D call TRBD1 (6 bases). CDR3 sequence: CASMTGRDSNQPQHF. CDR3 DNA sequence: TGTGCCAGCATGACAGGCCGGGATAGCAATCAGCCCCAGCATTTT.